The T cell receptor beta chain under discussion was sequenced for a study of blood T cell repertoires in COVID-19. Study overall: Specimens from acute and convalescent COVID-19 originated in the United States, Italy and Spain. Nucleic acid was either cDNA or gDNA, and it came from T cells, B-cell-depleted T cells, or PBMCs.

Per the study methods: Quantification of nucleated cells was approximated via reference gene primer amplification. Here immunoSEQ multiplex PCR was the method, and the copy in TCRdb shows in-frame clones only, minus some. For V, J and clone size, that table is used; D and trimming come from the DNA. Among roughly 150,000 clones listed, around 89% were seen once. Seattle participants joined during active infection and were tracked over time. CDR1 is SGHVS and CDR2 is FNYEAQ in the germline V gene. The V segment lost 1 base and the J segment 4 bases; nucleotides outside the gene matches: 9. The CDR3 sequence is 17 residues long.

Sequenced sample: peripheral blood. The origin of this receptor is a man in his late teens or twenties with COVID-19, enrolled during active disease. The chain has TRBV7-6 and TRBJ2-2, with 7 bases aligning to TRBD2. The CDR3 loop is CASSLVGRGSSTGELFF. CDR3 nucleotides: TGTGCCAGCAGCTTAGTGGGGCGGGGGTCGAGCACCGGGGAGCTGTTTTTT.